The 2 T cell receptor beta chains below come from one sample, sequenced in a study of CD8+ T cells in alopecia areata. Regarding treatment: oral pan-JAK inhibitor, 5-10 mg twice daily. Extraction and reverse transcription of RNA yielded cDNA as the sequencing template. Libraries were prepared by immunoSEQ multiplex PCR; TCRdb keeps only in-frame clonotypes and omits some of them. The sample shows hundreds of thousands of clones, 58% of them seen only once. Material: CD4+ T cells sorted from blood, obtained at week 24, from a patient treated with tofacitinib. All receptors come from a human donor with alopecia areata.

The sample holds a few counts of this clone. This chain connects TRBV29-1 to TRBJ2-4; 8 bases are shared with TRBD2. The J segment lost 4 bases and the V segment lost 4 bases, leaving 12 bases of the junction unmatched. The length of the CDR3 is 16 residues. CDR1 is SQVTM and CDR2 is ANQGSEA in the germline V gene. The CDR3: CSVALRLAMGKNIQYF. For the CDR3, the DNA is TGCAGCGTTGCCCTGCGACTAGCGATGGGAAAAAACATTCAGTACTTC.

The rearrangement joins TRBV25-1 to TRBJ1-2; TRBD1 might be the D (5 bases). The V gene lost 5 bases and the J gene lost 6 bases, with 16 bases spanning the gap. CDR1 is MGHDK, CDR2 SYGVNS, per germline. This CDR3 is 14 amino acids long. CDR3: CASSFTTWGDGYTF. In nucleotides, the CDR3 is TGTGCCAGCAGTTTCACTACCTGGGGCGATGGCTACACCTTC.